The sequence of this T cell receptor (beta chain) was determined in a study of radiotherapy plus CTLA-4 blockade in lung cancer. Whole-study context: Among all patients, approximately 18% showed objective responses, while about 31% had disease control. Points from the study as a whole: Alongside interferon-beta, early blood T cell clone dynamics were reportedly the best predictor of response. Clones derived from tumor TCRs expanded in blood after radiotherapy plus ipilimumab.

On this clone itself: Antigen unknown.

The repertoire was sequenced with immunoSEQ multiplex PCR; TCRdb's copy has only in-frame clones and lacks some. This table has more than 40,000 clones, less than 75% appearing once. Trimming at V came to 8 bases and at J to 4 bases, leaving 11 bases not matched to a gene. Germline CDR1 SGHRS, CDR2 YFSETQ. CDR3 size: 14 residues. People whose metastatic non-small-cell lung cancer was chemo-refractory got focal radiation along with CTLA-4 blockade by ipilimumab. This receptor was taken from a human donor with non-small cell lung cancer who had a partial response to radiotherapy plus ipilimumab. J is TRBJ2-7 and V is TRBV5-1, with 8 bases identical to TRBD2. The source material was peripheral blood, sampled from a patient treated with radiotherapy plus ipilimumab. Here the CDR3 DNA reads TGCGCCAGTACGCCCGGGACTAGTGCTTACGAGCAGTACTTC. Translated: CASTPGTSAYEQYF. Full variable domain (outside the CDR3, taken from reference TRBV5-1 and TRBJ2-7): KAGVTQTPRYLIKTRGQQVTLSCSPISGHRSVSWYQQTPGQGLQFLFEYFSETQRNKGNFPGRFSGRQFSNSRSEMNVSTLELGDSALYLCASTPGTSAYEQYFGPGTRLTVT.